This T cell receptor (beta chain) was recovered during a study of vaccination effects on CD4 cells after COVID-19. The CDR3 is 14 amino acids. CDR1 is SGHNT and CDR2 is YYREEE in the germline V gene (reference sequence). V shed 3 bases and J shed 2 bases, with 12 bases lying between them. Remarks on this clone: The antigen is undetermined.

Antigen-specific CD4+ T cells were expanded (with viral peptide pools) by the ViraFEST assay ahead of sequencing. The culture ran for approximately 11 days before CD4+ T cells were isolated. According to the study, vaccine recipients showed no prior SARS-CoV-2 infection and negative nucleocapsid antibodies. Every well got a few million PBMC, which were grown with 10 IU/ml IL-2 and around 10 ug/ml peptides. Clones were read by immunoSEQ multiplex PCR, and TCRdb kept only the in-frame ones, dropping some. This sample has approximately 74,000 clones, with under 85% found just once. The study, taken as a whole, reports: At late timepoints after vaccination, vaccine- and infection-induced clones shrank markedly.

The sequence was obtained from a human donor who received a COVID-19 vaccine. The sequences come from CD4+ T cells from PBMCs cultured with HCoV-NL63 spike peptides, collected before COVID-19 vaccination. This chain connects TRBV5-4 to TRBJ2-7; D unclear. This chain's CDR3 is CASSSAELTYEQYV. DNA of the CDR3: TGTGCCAGCAGCTCGGCGGAACTTACCTACGAGCAGTACGTC.